This T cell receptor beta chain emerged from a study of OX40 agonist ivuxolimab in advanced cancers. V dropped 5 bases and J dropped 6; count of bases not matched to a gene: 7. CDR1 SGHTA and CDR2 FQGNSA come from the germline V gene. The CDR3 spans 15 residues. In this sample, this clone turned up once. The repertoire was sequenced with immunoSEQ multiplex PCR; TCRdb's copy has only in-frame clones and lacks some. The sample holds some 60,000 clones, more than 75% seen once. Specimen: CD4+ or CD8+ T cells sorted from blood, collected in a trial of the OX40 agonist ivuxolimab. J is TRBJ2-1 and V is TRBV7-2; 10 bases fit TRBD2. This receptor was obtained from an adult with an advanced solid tumor such as melanoma, head and neck, liver or kidney cancer. The CDR3 region is CASSAGLAGVNEQFF. The CDR3 DNA sequence: TGTGCCAGCAGCGCGGGGCTAGCGGGAGTCAATGAGCAGTTCTTC.